This T cell receptor (beta chain) was found in a study of cytomegalovirus exposure and HLA in healthy donors. Study-wide points: The classifier, whose performance was assessed in both the original and validation cohorts, reportedly diagnosed cytomegalovirus status with high specificity and sensitivity. In a later analysis, HLA-associated TCR beta chains were more clonally expanded than equally common others.

J gave up 5 bases and V 1 base, and 4 bases lay outside the gene matches. CDR3 size: 14 residues. Germline loops: CDR1 SGHVS, CDR2 FNYEAQ. Regarding this clone: What it recognizes is unknown.

Vbeta (60) and Jbeta (13) primers were used in the PCR. Sequencing used immunoSEQ multiplex PCR; TCRdb keeps in-frame clones, though not all of them. The sample yields roughly 160,000 clones, approximately 79% seen once. The chain combines TRBV7-6 with TRBJ2-7; TRBD1 matches at 8 bases. The clonotype was recovered from a man aged 35-49 years in good health and CMV-seronegative. What was sequenced was PBMCs. The DNA of the CDR3 is TGTGCCAGCAGCTTAGTACAGGGGGTGGACGAGCAGTACTTC. It yields the protein CASSLVQGVDEQYF.